One and the same sample provided the 11 T cell receptor beta chains below, sequenced in a study of shared clonotypes between healthy human individuals. The assay was immunoSEQ multiplex PCR, and TCRdb's table has in-frame clones only and misses some. The table has some 360,000 clones, around 70% seen once. Sequenced sample: memory CD4+ T cells sorted from blood. Documented subset: CD45RA-negative fraction. The receptor set was obtained from a man aged 30 to 39 in good health.

This chain joins TRBV11-3 and TRBJ2-6; possible D gene TRBD1, 6 bases. Per the germline V gene, CDR1 is SGHNT and CDR2 is YENEEA. V dropped 10 bases and J dropped 1 base, with 14 bases sitting between them. The CDR3 runs to 15 residues. CDR3 protein: CATSGDTSGANVLTF. Here the CDR3 DNA reads TGTGCCACCTCAGGGGACACATCTGGGGCCAACGTCCTGACTTTC.

This clone has just a few counts. The chain has TRBV5-5 and TRBJ2-7; possibly TRBD1 for D (5 bases). This CDR3 region has 15 residues. Deletions cut 4 bases from V and 3 bases from J, with 17 bases between. Germline V gene data show CDR1 as SGHKS and CDR2 as YYEKEE (reference sequence). CDR3 nucleotide sequence: TGTGCCAGCAGCCCATCGGGCGGTAGGGGCTACGAGCAGTACTTC. It is translated as CASSPSGGRGYEQYF.

The sample holds one count of this clone. The J gene is TRBJ2-7, the V gene TRBV2; TRBD2 might be the D (6 bases). The length of the CDR3 is 12 residues. V was clipped by 6 bases and J by 3 bases, with 9 bases between them. Germline CDR1 is SNHLY and CDR2 is FYNNEI. CDR3 protein: CASSAGYYEQYF. In DNA form, the CDR3 reads TGTGCCAGCAGCGCGGGATACTACGAGCAGTACTTC.

The rearrangement joins TRBV19 to TRBJ1-1; no firm D call. V was pared by 6 bases and J by 2 bases, with 13 bases between. The CDR3 extends over 14 amino acids. Germline V CDR1 and CDR2: LNHDA, SQIVND (reference sequence). The CDR3 DNA sequence: TGTGCCAGTAGCCTCCCCGGAGGAAACACTGAAGCTTTCTTT. It yields the protein CASSLPGGNTEAFF. Together with reference TRBV19 and TRBJ1-1, the CDR3 gives the full variable domain: DGGITQSPKYLFRKEGQNVTLSCEQNLNHDAMYWYRQDPGQGLRLIYYSQIVNDFQKGDIAEGYSVSREKKESFPLTVTSAQKNPTAFYLCASSLPGGNTEAFFGQGTRLTVV.

This clone was counted a single time. This rearrangement joins TRBV14 to TRBJ2-5; possible D gene TRBD1, 5 bases. This CDR3 has 12 amino acids. Trimming took 5 bases from V and 5 from J, leaving 9 bases between them. Germline V gene data show CDR1 as SGHDN and CDR2 as FVKESK. This CDR3 is CASSVYRETQYF. The CDR3 DNA reads TGTGCCAGCAGCGTATACAGGGAGACCCAGTACTTC.

The chain joins TRBV10-2 to TRBJ2-7, with D perhaps TRBD1 (6 bases). Deletions cut 2 bases from V and 3 bases from J, with 23 bases between. The CDR3 sequence is 18 residues long. CDR1 and CDR2 (germline): WSHSY, SAAADI. CDR3 nucleotides: TGCGCCAGCAGTGAGCCCTTCTCCCGGGGACACGCCGACTACGAGCAGTACTTC. It specifies CASSEPFSRGHADYEQYF.

This sequence joins TRBV6-1 and TRBJ2-5; D may be TRBD2 (5 bases). V gave up 6 bases and J gave up 5 bases, with 13 bases separating them. This CDR3 has 13 amino acids. Germline values: CDR1 MNHNS, CDR2 SASEGT. The CDR3 DNA reads TGTGCCAGCAGAGCGACGGGAACGGAGACCCAGTACTTC. Protein sequence: CASRATGTETQYF.

This sequence joins TRBV10-3 and TRBJ2-7, with TRBD1 identical over 9 bases. Germline V gene data show CDR1 as ENHRY and CDR2 as SYGVKD. The CDR3 covers 18 residues. The V and J ends lost 1 base and 0 bases, in that order; junction bases with no gene match: 10. The CDR3 reads CAISEYRGTGRFSYEQYF. Here the CDR3 DNA reads TGTGCCATCAGTGAGTACAGGGGGACAGGGCGATTCTCCTACGAGCAGTACTTC.

J is TRBJ2-2 and V is TRBV6-1; TRBD2 matches at 9 bases. The germline CDR1 and CDR2 sequences are MNHNS and SASEGT. Germline trimming cut 4 bases from V and 7 bases from J; bases unmatched to any gene: 10. The CDR3 extends over 16 amino acids. CDR3 amino acids: CASSAISGRRDGELFF. The CDR3 bases are TGTGCCAGCAGTGCTATTAGCGGGAGACGCGACGGGGAGCTGTTTTTT.

With respect to this clone: Its ends do not fully match the called genes, so a read error is possible. The V call is TRBV7-2, the J call TRBJ2-4; TRBD1 or TRBD2 may be the D gene (8 bases each). The germline V gene has CDR1 SGHTA and CDR2 FQGNSA. CDR3 length: 15 amino acids. Here the CDR3 reads CASSLARDSGTGASF. The CDR3 bases are TGTGCCAGCAGCTTAGCGCGGGATAGCGGGACAGGTGCCTCCTTC.

The CDR3 nucleotides are TGTGCCAGCAGGGGAACAGGGAACACTGAAGCTTTCTTT. It yields the protein CASRGTGNTEAFF. The J gene is TRBJ1-1, the V gene TRBV5-8; possible D gene TRBD1, 5 bases. V was clipped by 5 bases and J by 1 base, with 9 bases between them. The germline V gene has CDR1 SGHTS and CDR2 YDEGEE. The CDR3 extends over 13 amino acids. Using reference TRBV5-8 and TRBJ1-1 for the parts outside the CDR3, the full variable domain is EAGVTQSPTHLIKTRGQQATLRCSPISGHTSVYWYQQALGLGLQFLLWYDEGEERNRGNFPPRFSGRQFPNYSSELNVNALELEDSALYLCASRGTGNTEAFFGQGTRLTVV.